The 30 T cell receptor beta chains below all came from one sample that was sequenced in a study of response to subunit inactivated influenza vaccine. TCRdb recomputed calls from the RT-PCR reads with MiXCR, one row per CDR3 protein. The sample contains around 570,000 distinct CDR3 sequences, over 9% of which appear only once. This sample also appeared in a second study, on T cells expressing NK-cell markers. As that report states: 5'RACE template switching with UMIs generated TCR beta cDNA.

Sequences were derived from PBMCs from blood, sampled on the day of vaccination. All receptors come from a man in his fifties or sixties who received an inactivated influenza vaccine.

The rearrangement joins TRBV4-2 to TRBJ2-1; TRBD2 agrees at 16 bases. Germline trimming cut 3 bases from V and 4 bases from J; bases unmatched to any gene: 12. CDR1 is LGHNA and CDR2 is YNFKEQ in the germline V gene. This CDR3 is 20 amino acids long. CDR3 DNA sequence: TGTGCCAGCAGCCATGTACGAGGCGGGACTAGCGGGGGGGCTTACAATGAGCAGTTCTTC. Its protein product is CASSHVRGGTSGGAYNEQFF.

In nucleotides, the CDR3 is TGTGCCAGCAGTCGGATGGGACAGAGCAATCAGCCCCAGCATTTT. It codes for CASSRMGQSNQPQHF. The rearrangement links TRBV2 to TRBJ1-5; 7 positions agree with TRBD1. The CDR3 is 15 residues long. The V gene's germline CDR1 is SNHLY and CDR2 FYNNEI. J gave up 1 base and V 5 bases, and 5 bases lay outside the gene matches.

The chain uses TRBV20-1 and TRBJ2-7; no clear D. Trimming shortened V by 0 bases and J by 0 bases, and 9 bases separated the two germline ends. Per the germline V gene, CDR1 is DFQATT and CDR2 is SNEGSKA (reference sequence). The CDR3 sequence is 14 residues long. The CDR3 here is CSARDPQASYEQYF. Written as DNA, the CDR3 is TGCAGTGCTAGAGATCCCCAGGCCTCCTACGAGCAGTACTTC.

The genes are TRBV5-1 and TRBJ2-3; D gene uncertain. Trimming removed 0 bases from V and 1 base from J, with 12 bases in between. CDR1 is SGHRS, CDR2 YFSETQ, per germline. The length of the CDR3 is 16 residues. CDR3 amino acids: CASSLGGGYGTDTQYF. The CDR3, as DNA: TGCGCCAGCAGCTTGGGCGGCGGCTACGGCACAGATACGCAGTATTTT. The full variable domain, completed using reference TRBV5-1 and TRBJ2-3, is KAGVTQTPRYLIKTRGQQVTLSCSPISGHRSVSWYQQTPGQGLQFLFEYFSETQRNKGNFPGRFSGRQFSNSRSEMNVSTLELGDSALYLCASSLGGGYGTDTQYFGPGTRLTVL.

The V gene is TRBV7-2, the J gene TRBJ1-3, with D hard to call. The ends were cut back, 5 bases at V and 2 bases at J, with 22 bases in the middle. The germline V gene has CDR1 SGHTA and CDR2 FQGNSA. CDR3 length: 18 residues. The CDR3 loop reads CASSVRVNQAQTGNTIYF. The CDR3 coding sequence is TGTGCCAGCAGCGTCCGGGTCAATCAAGCCCAAACTGGAAACACCATATATTTT.

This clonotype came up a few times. DNA of the CDR3: TGCGCCAGCGAGGCGGGAGCCCCCGGGGAGCTGTTTTTT. Translated: CASEAGAPGELFF. The rearrangement links TRBV10-2 to TRBJ2-2, with TRBD2 matching 7 bases. V trimming: 8 bases; J trimming: 6 bases; junction bases outside the gene matches: 6. This CDR3 is built from 13 residues. Germline V gene data show CDR1 as WSHSY and CDR2 as SAAADI.

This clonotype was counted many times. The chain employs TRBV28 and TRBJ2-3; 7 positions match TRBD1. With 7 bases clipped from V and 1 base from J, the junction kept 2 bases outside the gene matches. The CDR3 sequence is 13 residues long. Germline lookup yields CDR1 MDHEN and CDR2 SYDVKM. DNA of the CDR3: TGTGCCAGCATAACAGGGGGCACAGATACGCAGTATTTT. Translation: CASITGGTDTQYF.

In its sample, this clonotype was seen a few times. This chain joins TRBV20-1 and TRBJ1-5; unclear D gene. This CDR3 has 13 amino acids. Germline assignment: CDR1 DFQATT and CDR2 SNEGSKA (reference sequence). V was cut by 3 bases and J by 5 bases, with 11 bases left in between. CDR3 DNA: TGCAGTGCTAGGGAGGTAGAGTATCAGCCCCAGCATTTT. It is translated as CSAREVEYQPQHF.

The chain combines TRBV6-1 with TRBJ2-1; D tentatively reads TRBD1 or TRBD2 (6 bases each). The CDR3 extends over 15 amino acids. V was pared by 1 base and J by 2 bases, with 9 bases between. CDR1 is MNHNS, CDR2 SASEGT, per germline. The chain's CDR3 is CASSEGGATYNEQFF. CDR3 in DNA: TGTGCCAGCAGTGAAGGGGGGGCTACCTACAATGAGCAGTTCTTC.

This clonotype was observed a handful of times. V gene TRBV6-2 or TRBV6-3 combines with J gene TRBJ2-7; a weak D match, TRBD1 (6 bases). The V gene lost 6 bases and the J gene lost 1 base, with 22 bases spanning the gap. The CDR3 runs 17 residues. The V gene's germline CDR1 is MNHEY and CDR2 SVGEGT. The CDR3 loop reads CASSDGSRGRYSYEQYF. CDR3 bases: TGTGCCAGCAGCGATGGAAGCAGGGGTCGTTATTCCTACGAGCAGTACTTC.

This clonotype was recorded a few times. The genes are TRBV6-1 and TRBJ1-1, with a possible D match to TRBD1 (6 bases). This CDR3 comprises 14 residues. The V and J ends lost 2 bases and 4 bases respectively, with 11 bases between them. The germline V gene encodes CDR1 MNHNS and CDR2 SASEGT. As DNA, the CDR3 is TGTGCCAGCAGTGAAAGGGGGATGGGCACTGAAGCTTTCTTT. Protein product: CASSERGMGTEAFF.

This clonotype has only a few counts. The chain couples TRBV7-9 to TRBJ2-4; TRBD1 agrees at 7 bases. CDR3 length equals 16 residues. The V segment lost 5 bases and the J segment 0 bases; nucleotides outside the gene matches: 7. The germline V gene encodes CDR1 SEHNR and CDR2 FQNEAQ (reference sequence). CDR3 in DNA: TGTGCCAGCAGCCCACGACAGGGCCTAGCCAAAAACATTCAGTACTTC. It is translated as CASSPRQGLAKNIQYF. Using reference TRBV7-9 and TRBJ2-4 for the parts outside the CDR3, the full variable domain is DTGVSQNPRHKITKRGQNVTFRCDPISEHNRLYWYRQTLGQGPEFLTYFQNEAQLEKSRLLSDRFSAERPKGSFSTLEIQRTEQGDSAMYLCASSPRQGLAKNIQYFGAGTRLSVL.

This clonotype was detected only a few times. This CDR3 is CSVALGQGGVGELFF. In nucleotides, the CDR3 is TGCAGCGTCGCCCTGGGACAGGGAGGGGTCGGGGAGCTGTTTTTT. The chain carries TRBV29-1 and TRBJ2-2; 9 nucleotides align to TRBD1. CDR1 and CDR2 from the germline V gene are SQVTM and ANQGSEA. The CDR3 spans 15 residues. V was clipped by 6 bases and J by 7 bases; unmatched bases: 12.

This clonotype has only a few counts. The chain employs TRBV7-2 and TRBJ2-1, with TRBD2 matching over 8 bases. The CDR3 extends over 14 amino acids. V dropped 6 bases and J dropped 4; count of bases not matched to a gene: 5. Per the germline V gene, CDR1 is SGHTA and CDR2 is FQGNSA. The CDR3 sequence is CASSLPSGYNEQFF. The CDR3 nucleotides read TGTGCCAGCAGTCTCCCTAGCGGGTACAATGAGCAGTTCTTC.

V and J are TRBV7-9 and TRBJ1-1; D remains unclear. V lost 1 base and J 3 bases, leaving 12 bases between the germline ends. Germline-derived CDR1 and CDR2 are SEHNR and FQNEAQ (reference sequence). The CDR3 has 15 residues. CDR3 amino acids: CASSLGALGHTEAFF. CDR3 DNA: TGTGCCAGCAGCTTAGGGGCCCTAGGGCACACTGAAGCTTTCTTT.

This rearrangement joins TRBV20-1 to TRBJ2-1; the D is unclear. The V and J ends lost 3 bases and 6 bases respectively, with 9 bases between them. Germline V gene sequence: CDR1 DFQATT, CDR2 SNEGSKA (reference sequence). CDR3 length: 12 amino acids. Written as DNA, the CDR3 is TGCAGTGCTAGTCCTAGAGCCAATGAGCAGTTCTTC. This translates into CSASPRANEQFF.

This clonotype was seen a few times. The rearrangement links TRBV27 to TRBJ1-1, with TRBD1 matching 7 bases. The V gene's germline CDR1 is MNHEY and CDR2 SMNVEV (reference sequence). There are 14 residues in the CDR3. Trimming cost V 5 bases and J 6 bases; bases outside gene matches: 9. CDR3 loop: CASSEPGGWSEAFF. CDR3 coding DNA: TGTGCCAGCAGTGAACCAGGGGGTTGGTCTGAAGCTTTCTTT.

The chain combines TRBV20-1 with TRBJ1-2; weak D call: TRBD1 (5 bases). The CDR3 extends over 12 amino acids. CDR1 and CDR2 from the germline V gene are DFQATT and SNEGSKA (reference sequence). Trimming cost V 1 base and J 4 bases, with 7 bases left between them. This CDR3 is CSARGQRYGYTF. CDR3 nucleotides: TGCAGTGCTAGAGGACAGCGCTATGGCTACACCTTC.

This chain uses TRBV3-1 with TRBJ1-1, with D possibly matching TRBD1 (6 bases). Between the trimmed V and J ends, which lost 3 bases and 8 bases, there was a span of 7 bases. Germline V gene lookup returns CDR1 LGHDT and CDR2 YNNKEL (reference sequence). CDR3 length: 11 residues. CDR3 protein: CASSQGQEAFF. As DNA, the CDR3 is TGTGCCAGCAGCCAGGGACAAGAAGCTTTCTTT.

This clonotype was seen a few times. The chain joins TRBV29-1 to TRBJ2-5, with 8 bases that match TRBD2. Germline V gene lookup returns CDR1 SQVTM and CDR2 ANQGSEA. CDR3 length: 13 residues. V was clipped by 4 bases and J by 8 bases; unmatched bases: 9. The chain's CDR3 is CSVAISGEGTQYF. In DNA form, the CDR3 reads TGCAGCGTTGCCATTAGCGGGGAGGGAACCCAGTACTTC.

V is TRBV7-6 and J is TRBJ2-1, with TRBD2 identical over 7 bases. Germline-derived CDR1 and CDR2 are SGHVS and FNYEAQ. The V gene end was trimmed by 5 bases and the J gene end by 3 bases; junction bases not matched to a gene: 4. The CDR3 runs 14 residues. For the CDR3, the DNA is TGTGCCAGCAGCGGCCGGGGGGTCTACAATGAGCAGTTCTTC. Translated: CASSGRGVYNEQFF.

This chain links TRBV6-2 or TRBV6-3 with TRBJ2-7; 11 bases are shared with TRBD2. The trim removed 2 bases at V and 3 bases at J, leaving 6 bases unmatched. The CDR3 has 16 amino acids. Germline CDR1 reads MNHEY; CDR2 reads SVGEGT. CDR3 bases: TGTGCCAGCAGTTACCCTCTAGCGGGAGGCGGCTACGAGCAGTACTTC. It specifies CASSYPLAGGGYEQYF.

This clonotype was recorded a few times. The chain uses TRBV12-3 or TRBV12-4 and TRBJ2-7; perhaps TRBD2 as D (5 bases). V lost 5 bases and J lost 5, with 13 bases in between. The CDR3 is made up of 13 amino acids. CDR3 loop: CASSPHHGNEQYF. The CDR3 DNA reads TGTGCCAGCAGTCCCCACCACGGGAACGAGCAGTACTTC.

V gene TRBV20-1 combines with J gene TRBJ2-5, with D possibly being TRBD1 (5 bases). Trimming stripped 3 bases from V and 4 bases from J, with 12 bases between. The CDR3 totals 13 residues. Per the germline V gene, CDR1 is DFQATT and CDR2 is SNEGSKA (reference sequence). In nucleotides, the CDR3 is TGCAGTGCTAGCCCCGTAAGGGGAGAGACCCAGTACTTC. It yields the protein CSASPVRGETQYF.

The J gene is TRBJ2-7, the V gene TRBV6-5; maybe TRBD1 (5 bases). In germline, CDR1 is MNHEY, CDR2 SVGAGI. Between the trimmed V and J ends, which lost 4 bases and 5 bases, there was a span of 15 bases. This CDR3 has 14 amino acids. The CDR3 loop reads CASSSQGAKDEQYF. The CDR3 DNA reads TGTGCCAGCAGTTCCCAAGGGGCCAAGGACGAGCAGTACTTC.

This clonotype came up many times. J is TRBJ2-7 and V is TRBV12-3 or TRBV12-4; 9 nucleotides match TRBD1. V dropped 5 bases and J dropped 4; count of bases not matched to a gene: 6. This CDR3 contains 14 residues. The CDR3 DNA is TGTGCCAGCAGTGAAACAGGGGGCCTATACGAGCAGTACTTC. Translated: CASSETGGLYEQYF.

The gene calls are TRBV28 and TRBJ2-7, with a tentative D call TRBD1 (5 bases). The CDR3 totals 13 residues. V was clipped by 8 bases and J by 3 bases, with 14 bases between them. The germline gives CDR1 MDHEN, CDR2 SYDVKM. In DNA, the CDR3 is TGTGCCAGCGAAGGGGTCCGGAGCTACGAGCAGTACTTC. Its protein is CASEGVRSYEQYF. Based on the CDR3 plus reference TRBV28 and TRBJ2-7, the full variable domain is DVKVTQSSRYLVKRTGEKVFLECVQDMDHENMFWYRQDPGLGLRLIYFSYDVKMKEKGDIPEGYSVSREKKERFSLILESASTNQTSMYLCASEGVRSYEQYFGPGTRLTVT.

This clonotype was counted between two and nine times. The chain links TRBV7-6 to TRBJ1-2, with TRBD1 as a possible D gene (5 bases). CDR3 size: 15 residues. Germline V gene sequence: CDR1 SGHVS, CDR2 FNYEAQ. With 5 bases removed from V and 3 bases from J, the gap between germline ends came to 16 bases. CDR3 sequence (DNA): TGTGCCAGCAGCCGGGGTCCAGGGTGGGACTATGGCTACACCTTC. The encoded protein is CASSRGPGWDYGYTF.

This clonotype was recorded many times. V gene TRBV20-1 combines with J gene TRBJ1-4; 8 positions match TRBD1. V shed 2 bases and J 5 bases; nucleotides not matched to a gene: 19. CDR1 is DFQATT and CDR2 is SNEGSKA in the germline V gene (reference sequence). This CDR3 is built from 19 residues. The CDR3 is CSARWGTGSRGLSNEKLFF. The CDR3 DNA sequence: TGCAGTGCTAGATGGGGGACAGGCTCGAGGGGGTTATCAAATGAAAAACTGTTTTTT.

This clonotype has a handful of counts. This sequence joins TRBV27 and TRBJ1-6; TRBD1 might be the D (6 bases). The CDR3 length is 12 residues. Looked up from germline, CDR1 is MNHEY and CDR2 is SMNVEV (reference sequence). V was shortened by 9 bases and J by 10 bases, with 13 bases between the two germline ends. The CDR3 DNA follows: TGTGCCAGTTGGACAGTAGGATCACCCCTCCACTTT. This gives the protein CASWTVGSPLHF.